This TCR beta chain was identified during a study of technical replicates of blood from a few donors (TCRdb year 2017). The CDR3 measures 16 amino acids from cysteine to phenylalanine. Only the CDR3 portion is preserved as DNA: 48 bases, with reading frame beginning at the first base. Via the germline V gene (reference sequence), CDR1 is LNHDA and CDR2 SQIVND. From V the trimming removes 8 bases and from J it removes 3 bases, while the gene matches leave 13 bases of the junction unaccounted for. For this clone: The antigen this receptor binds is unknown. No much larger clone exists at a distance of one base, and base qualities are not known.

Libraries came from the immunoSEQ multiplex PCR assay. As stored in TCRdb, this immuneACCESS dataset retains in-frame rearrangements with V and J assigned. A fraction of the clones does not appear; measured against another copy, unresolved V genes explain less than half of the discrepancy, and the remainder lacks a known reason. The sample has more than 50,000 clones on record, 80% to 90% of them singletons. In total, the top ten clones hold roughly 5.2% of the sample. The sample taken for sequencing was PBMCs. Rearrangement joined TRBV19 to TRBJ2-3; the central 8 bases match TRBD2. This TCR was sampled from a human donor in good health. Some clones in this sample may be carry-over from other donors' samples. Here is the DNA: TGTGCCAGTCGTGTCGCGGCGGGAGGTAGGACAGATACGCAGTATTTT. Its translation is CASRVAAGGRTDTQYF.